Each of the 25 T cell receptor beta chains below was sequenced from the same sample in a study of identical twins. MiXCR, applied by TCRdb to the 5' RACE reads, yields one record per CDR3 protein. The repertoire has 450,000 or so distinct CDR3 sequences, approximately 15% of them found once; the top ten carry about 0.52%. In addition, the sample was reused for a study of yellow fever vaccine responses in identical twins.

Sequencing was carried out using CD4+ T cells sorted from blood. The receptors were gathered from a woman aged 18 to 35 in good health.

CDR3: CASGRDRFYEQFF. Here the CDR3 DNA reads TGTGCCAGTGGCCGGGACCGTTTCTATGAGCAGTTCTTC. V gene TRBV19 combines with J gene TRBJ2-1; D is tentatively TRBD1 or TRBD2 (5 bases each). The CDR3 has 13 residues. The V gene lost 8 bases and the J gene lost 8 bases, with 16 bases spanning the gap. Germline CDR1 is LNHDA and CDR2 is SQIVND (reference sequence).

The chain combines TRBV7-9 with TRBJ1-2, with D possibly being TRBD1 (5 bases). Trimming left V 2 bases short and J 8 bases short, with 12 bases between. Germline V gene lookup returns CDR1 SEHNR and CDR2 FQNEAQ (reference sequence). There are 13 residues in the CDR3. Here the CDR3 reads CASSLLRAGGYTF. In DNA form, the CDR3 reads TGTGCCAGCAGCTTACTCAGGGCGGGCGGCTACACCTTC.

CDR3: CSARVLVPSGGYEQYF. CDR3 nucleotide sequence: TGCAGTGCTAGAGTCCTTGTCCCTAGCGGGGGCTACGAGCAGTACTTC. This rearrangement joins TRBV20-1 to TRBJ2-7, with 10 bases matching TRBD2. The CDR3 has 16 amino acids. V shed 1 base, J shed 3 bases, and the junction held 9 bases outside the gene matches. Germline V gene lookup returns CDR1 DFQATT and CDR2 SNEGSKA (reference sequence).

This clonotype has only a few counts. The DNA of the CDR3 is TGTGCCAGCAGCTTAGAGGCGGCACTATCCCACGAGCAGTACTTC. Protein: CASSLEAALSHEQYF. J is TRBJ2-7 and V is TRBV7-6; D gene uncertain. Trimming removed 1 base from V and 5 bases from J, with 15 bases in between. Germline CDR1 and CDR2: SGHVS and FNYEAQ. This CDR3 comprises 15 residues.

This clonotype showed up just a few times. The rearrangement joins TRBV11-2 to TRBJ2-7; D not certain. The germline gives CDR1 SGHAT, CDR2 FQNNGV. V dropped 0 bases and J dropped 1 base, with 10 bases sitting between them. The CDR3 loop spans 15 amino acids. The CDR3 DNA reads as TGTGCCAGCAGCTTAGATTTCGCCTTATCCTACGAGCAGTACTTC. It is translated as CASSLDFALSYEQYF.

This clonotype was detected many times. This rearrangement joins TRBV29-1 to TRBJ1-5, with D unresolved. Germline-derived CDR1 and CDR2 are SQVTM and ANQGSEA. Trimming left V 6 bases short and J 0 bases short, with 12 bases between. The CDR3 sequence is 14 residues long. As DNA, the CDR3 is TGCAGCGTCGTCGGGGAAAATAGCAATCAGCCCCAGCATTTT. This translates into CSVVGENSNQPQHF.

The sample holds one count of this clonotype. This may be a read error, as it is one base from a much larger clone. The chain couples TRBV12-3 or TRBV12-4 to TRBJ2-7; TRBD1 aligns across 7 bases. The V and J ends lost 7 bases and 2 bases, in that order; junction bases with no gene match: 2. The CDR3 has 12 residues. CDR3 nucleotides: TGTGCCAGCACCGGACAGGCCTACGAGCAGTACTTC. It translates to CASTGQAYEQYF.

This clonotype has more than one count but fewer than ten. The CDR3 reads CASRAGAGVHNEQFF. The CDR3 DNA sequence: TGTGCCAGCCGAGCCGGAGCAGGGGTCCACAATGAGCAGTTCTTC. The chain links TRBV9 to TRBJ2-1; a weak D match, TRBD1 (6 bases). This CDR3 has 15 amino acids. CDR1 is SGDLS, CDR2 YYNGEE, per germline. V lost 7 bases, J lost 5 bases, and 19 bases lay in between.

The table lists this clonotype with many counts. The V gene is TRBV29-1, the J gene TRBJ2-3; D gene unclear. Germline CDR1 SQVTM, CDR2 ANQGSEA. V lost 0 bases, J lost 6 bases, and 16 bases lay in between. This CDR3 has 15 residues. The CDR3 coding sequence is TGCAGCGTTGAAGACCGACGACTGAGCGCGGATACGCAGTATTTT. As protein: CSVEDRRLSADTQYF.

The table lists this clonotype with many counts. The chain links TRBV7-8 to TRBJ1-1; 10 positions match TRBD1. V gave up 4 bases and J gave up 5 bases; unmatched junction bases: 1. Germline CDR1 SGHVS, CDR2 FQNEAQ. The CDR3 has 13 amino acids. CDR3 nucleotide sequence: TGTGCCAGCAGCTGGGACAGGGGAACTGAAGCTTTCTTT. This codes for CASSWDRGTEAFF.

This clonotype was detected only a few times. The rearrangement joins TRBV2 to TRBJ2-3, with 8 positions matching TRBD2. This CDR3 has 18 residues. CDR1 is SNHLY, CDR2 FYNNEI, per germline. Germline trimming cut 0 bases from V and 0 bases from J; bases unmatched to any gene: 8. The CDR3, as DNA: TGTGCCAGCAGTGAAGCCCGGGGACTAGGGTGGAGCACAGATACGCAGTATTTT. Protein sequence: CASSEARGLGWSTDTQYF.

V usage is TRBV29-1 and J usage is TRBJ2-5; D might be TRBD2 (6 bases). Germline V gene lookup returns CDR1 SQVTM and CDR2 ANQGSEA. The CDR3 loop spans 12 amino acids. V gave up 3 bases and J gave up 5 bases, with 10 bases separating them. The CDR3 sequence is CSVERGGETQYF. The DNA of the CDR3 is TGCAGCGTTGAGAGGGGAGGCGAGACCCAGTACTTC.

The chain uses TRBV4-1 and TRBJ2-3, with D perhaps matching TRBD2 (7 bases). Per the germline V gene, CDR1 is MGHRA and CDR2 is YSYEKL. The CDR3 runs to 16 residues. Trimming took off 5 bases at V and 0 bases at J, with 15 bases between the two ends. Written as DNA, the CDR3 is TGCGCCAGCAGCAACGGGGGGCGGGGTAGCACAGATACGCAGTATTTT. Protein sequence: CASSNGGRGSTDTQYF.

This clonotype was counted between two and nine times. The genes are TRBV7-9 and TRBJ2-5, with D maybe TRBD2 (5 bases). The V end lost 0 bases, the J end lost 5 bases, and 10 bases lay between the germline ends. The V gene's germline CDR1 is SEHNR and CDR2 FQNEAQ (reference sequence). CDR3 length: 14 residues. The DNA for the CDR3 is TGTGCCAGCAGCTTAGCTGCTAGCAGGGAGACCCAGTACTTC. Protein sequence: CASSLAASRETQYF.

The chain joins TRBV27 to TRBJ2-7; D might be TRBD1 or TRBD2, each matching 5 bases. Trimming removed 2 bases at V and 3 bases at J, with 14 bases between. Germline V gene sequence: CDR1 MNHEY, CDR2 SMNVEV (reference sequence). This CDR3 spans 15 amino acids. The DNA of the CDR3 is TGTGCCAGCAGTTTAGTTTGGGGGTTGGGCTACGAGCAGTACTTC. Encoded protein: CASSLVWGLGYEQYF.

This rearrangement joins TRBV5-1 to TRBJ2-2; D is uncertain. The CDR3 runs 15 residues. V was clipped by 0 bases and J by 4 bases, with 10 bases between them. The V gene's germline CDR1 is SGHRS and CDR2 YFSETQ. CDR3 in DNA: TGCGCCAGCAGCTTGGTGGGGTCCCGCACCGGGGAGCTGTTTTTT. Translated: CASSLVGSRTGELFF.

The chain links TRBV25-1 to TRBJ2-1; tentatively, D is TRBD1 (6 bases). V was shortened by 4 bases and J by 6 bases, with 19 bases between the two germline ends. This CDR3 contains 16 residues. Per germline, CDR1 MGHDK and CDR2 SYGVNS. CDR3 loop: CASSALVGPTGNEQFF. In nucleotides, the CDR3 is TGTGCCAGCAGTGCCTTGGTAGGGCCGACAGGCAATGAGCAGTTCTTC.

This clonotype was observed a handful of times. CDR3 sequence (DNA): TGTGCCAGCAGCAAAACAGGGGCTCCTTCACCCCTCCACTTT. It is translated as CASSKTGAPSPLHF. The chain employs TRBV7-6 and TRBJ1-6, with 7 bases that match TRBD1. The CDR3 runs to 14 residues. Trimming took 5 bases from V and 9 from J; bases not matched to a gene: 7. Germline V gives CDR1 SGHVS, CDR2 FNYEAQ.

Only a few counts were recorded for this clonotype. CDR3 in amino acids: CASSLTGHHKEQYF. The CDR3 nucleotides read TGTGCCAGCAGCTTAACGGGGCACCACAAGGAGCAGTACTTC. This chain uses TRBV7-3 with TRBJ2-7, with D perhaps TRBD1 (5 bases). CDR1 SGHTA and CDR2 FQGTGA come from the germline V gene. Trimming stripped 0 bases from V and 7 bases from J, with 13 bases between. This CDR3 region has 14 residues.

The chain carries TRBV11-2 and TRBJ2-7, with 9 bases identical to TRBD1. The V and J ends lost 5 bases and 3 bases, in that order; junction bases with no gene match: 14. Germline values: CDR1 SGHAT, CDR2 FQNNGV. The CDR3 runs to 17 residues. CDR3 in DNA: TGTGCCAGCAGCGACTTCCCAGGACAGGGGATATACTACGAGCAGTACTTC. It is translated as CASSDFPGQGIYYEQYF.

CDR3 loop: CASSSGLAGQPQHF. The DNA for the CDR3 is TGTGCCAGCAGTTCGGGCCTGGCGGGGCAGCCCCAGCATTTT. This chain uses TRBV6-5 with TRBJ1-5; D gene uncertain. The V and J ends lost 4 bases and 7 bases respectively, with 14 bases between them. This CDR3 region has 14 residues. The germline V gene encodes CDR1 MNHEY and CDR2 SVGAGI.

This clonotype was seen a few times. The CDR3 region has the DNA TGTGCCAGCTCTACAACTAGCGTCTCCTACGAGCAGTACTTC. Protein: CASSTTSVSYEQYF. The J gene is TRBJ2-7, the V gene TRBV5-5; 7 bases are a match to TRBD2. This CDR3 is 14 amino acids long. The germline V gene encodes CDR1 SGHKS and CDR2 YYEKEE (reference sequence). The J segment lost 0 bases and the V segment lost 7 bases, leaving 7 bases of the junction unmatched. Complete variable domain (other parts from reference TRBV5-5 and TRBJ2-7): DAGVTQSPTHLIKTRGQQVTLRCSPISGHKSVSWYQQVLGQGPQFIFQYYEKEERGRGNFPDRFSARQFPNYSSELNVNALLLGDSALYLCASSTTSVSYEQYFGPGTRLTVT.

In this sample, this clonotype turned up a few times. CDR3 protein: CASSYNDGYEQYF. For the CDR3, the DNA is TGTGCCAGCAGTTACAACGACGGCTACGAGCAGTACTTC. The chain joins TRBV6-2 or TRBV6-3 to TRBJ2-7; D unresolved. The CDR3 runs 13 residues. Trimming removed 2 bases at V and 3 bases at J, with 8 bases between. From germline, CDR1 is MNHEY and CDR2 SVGEGT.

This rearrangement joins TRBV12-3 or TRBV12-4 to TRBJ1-1; D remains unclear. The CDR3 loop spans 16 amino acids. Trimming cost V 7 bases and J 2 bases, with 20 bases left between them. CDR3 DNA: TGTGCCAGCAATCGTCTCCCGAGGTCCCCAAACACTGAAGCTTTCTTT. Its translation is CASNRLPRSPNTEAFF.

Many counts were recorded for this clonotype. The chain combines TRBV12-3 or TRBV12-4 with TRBJ1-6; D uncertain. V lost 5 bases, J lost 7 bases, and 9 bases lay in between. There are 13 residues in the CDR3. DNA of the CDR3: TGTGCCAGCAGTCCTACCGGCAATTCACCCCTCCACTTT. Translated: CASSPTGNSPLHF.